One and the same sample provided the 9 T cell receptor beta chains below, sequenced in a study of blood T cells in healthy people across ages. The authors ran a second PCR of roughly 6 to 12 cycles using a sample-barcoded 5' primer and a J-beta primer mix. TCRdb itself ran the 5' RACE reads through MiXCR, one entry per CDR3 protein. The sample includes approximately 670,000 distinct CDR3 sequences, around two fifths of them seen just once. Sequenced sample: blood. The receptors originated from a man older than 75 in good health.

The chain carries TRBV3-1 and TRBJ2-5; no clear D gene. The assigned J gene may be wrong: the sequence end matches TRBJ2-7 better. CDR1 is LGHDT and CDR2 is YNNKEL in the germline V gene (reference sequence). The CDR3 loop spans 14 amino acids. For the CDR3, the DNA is TGTGCCAGCAGCCAAGATCCCACTGTCATCGAGCAGTACTTC. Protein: CASSQDPTVIEQYF.

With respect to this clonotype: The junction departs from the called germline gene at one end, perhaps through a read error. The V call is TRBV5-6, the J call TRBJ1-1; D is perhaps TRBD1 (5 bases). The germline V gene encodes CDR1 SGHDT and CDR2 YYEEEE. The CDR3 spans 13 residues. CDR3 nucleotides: TGTGCCAGCAGCTGGGACGGGAACCCTGAAGCTTTCTTT. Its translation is CASSWDGNPEAFF.

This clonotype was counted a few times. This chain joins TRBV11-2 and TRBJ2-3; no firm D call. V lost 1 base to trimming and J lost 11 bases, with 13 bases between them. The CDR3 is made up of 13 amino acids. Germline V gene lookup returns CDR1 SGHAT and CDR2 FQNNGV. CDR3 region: CASSLVLAELQYF. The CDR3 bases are TGTGCCAGCAGCTTAGTTCTGGCCGAACTGCAGTATTTT.

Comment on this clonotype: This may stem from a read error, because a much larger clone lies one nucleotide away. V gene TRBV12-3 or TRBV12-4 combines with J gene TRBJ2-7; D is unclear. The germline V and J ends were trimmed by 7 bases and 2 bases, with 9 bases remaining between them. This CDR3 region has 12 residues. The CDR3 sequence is CASISSTYEQYF. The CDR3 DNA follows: TGTGCCAGCATTTCTAGTACCTACGAGCAGTACTTC.

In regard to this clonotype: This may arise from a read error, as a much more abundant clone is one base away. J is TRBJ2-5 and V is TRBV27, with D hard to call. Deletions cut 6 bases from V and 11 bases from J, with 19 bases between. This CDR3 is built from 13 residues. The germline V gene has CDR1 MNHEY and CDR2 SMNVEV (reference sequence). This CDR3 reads CASRPADYNEQYF. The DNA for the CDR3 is TGTGCCAGCAGACCCGCAGATTACAATGAGCAGTACTTC.

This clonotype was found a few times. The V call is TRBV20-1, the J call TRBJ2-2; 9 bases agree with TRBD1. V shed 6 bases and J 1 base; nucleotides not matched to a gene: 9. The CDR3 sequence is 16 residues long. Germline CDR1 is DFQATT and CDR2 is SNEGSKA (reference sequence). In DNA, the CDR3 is TGCAGTGCAAACGGGACAGGGCCAGAGAACACCGGGGAGCTGTTTTTT. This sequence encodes CSANGTGPENTGELFF.

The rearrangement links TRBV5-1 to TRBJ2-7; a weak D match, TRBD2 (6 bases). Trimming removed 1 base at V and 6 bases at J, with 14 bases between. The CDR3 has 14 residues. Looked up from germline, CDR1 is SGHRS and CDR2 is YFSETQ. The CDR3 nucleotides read TGCGCCAGCAGCTTGACGGGGGACTCGGGCGAGCAGTACTTC. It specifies CASSLTGDSGEQYF.

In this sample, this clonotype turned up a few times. The CDR3 region has the DNA TGTGCCAGCAGCCCAGCCGGCCTGGTGGAGACCCAGTACTTC. It encodes CASSPAGLVETQYF. V usage is TRBV11-2 and J usage is TRBJ2-5; unclear D gene. Deletions cut 5 bases from V and 5 bases from J, with 15 bases between. This CDR3 comprises 14 residues. Germline V gene data show CDR1 as SGHAT and CDR2 as FQNNGV.

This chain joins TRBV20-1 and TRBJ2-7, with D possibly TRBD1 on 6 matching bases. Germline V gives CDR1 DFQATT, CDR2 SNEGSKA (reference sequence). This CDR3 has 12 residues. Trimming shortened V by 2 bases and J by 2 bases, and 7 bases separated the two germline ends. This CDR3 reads CSARQGPYEQYF. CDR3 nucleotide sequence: TGCAGTGCTAGACAGGGGCCCTACGAGCAGTACTTC.